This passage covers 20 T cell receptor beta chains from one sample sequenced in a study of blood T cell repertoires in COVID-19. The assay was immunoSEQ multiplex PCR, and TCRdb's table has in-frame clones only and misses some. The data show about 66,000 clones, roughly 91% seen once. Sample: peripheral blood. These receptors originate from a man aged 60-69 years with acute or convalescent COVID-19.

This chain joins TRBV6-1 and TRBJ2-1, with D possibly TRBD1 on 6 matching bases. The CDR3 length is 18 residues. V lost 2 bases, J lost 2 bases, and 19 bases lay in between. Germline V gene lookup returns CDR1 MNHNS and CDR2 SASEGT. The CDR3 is CASSEFRMGTSTYNEQFF. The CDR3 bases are TGTGCCAGCAGTGAATTCAGGATGGGGACATCCACCTACAATGAGCAGTTCTTC.

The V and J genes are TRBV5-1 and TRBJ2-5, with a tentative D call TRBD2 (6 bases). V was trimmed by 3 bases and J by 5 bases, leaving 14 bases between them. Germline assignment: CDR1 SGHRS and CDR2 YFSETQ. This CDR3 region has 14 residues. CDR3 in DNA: TGCGCCAGCAGCTACTCTACTAGCTACGAGACCCAGTACTTC. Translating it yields CASSYSTSYETQYF.

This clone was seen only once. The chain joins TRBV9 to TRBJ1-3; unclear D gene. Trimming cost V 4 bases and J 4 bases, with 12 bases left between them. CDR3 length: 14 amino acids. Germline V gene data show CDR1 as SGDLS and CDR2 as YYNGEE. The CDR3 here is CASSPGVVGNTIYF. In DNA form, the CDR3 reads TGTGCCAGCAGCCCCGGGGTAGTAGGAAACACCATATATTTT.

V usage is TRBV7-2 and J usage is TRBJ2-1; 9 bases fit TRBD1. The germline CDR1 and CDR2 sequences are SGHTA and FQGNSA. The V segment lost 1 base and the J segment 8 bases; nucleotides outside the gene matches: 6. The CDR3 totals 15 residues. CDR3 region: CASSLVQGAAYEQFF. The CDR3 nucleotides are TGTGCCAGCAGCTTAGTACAGGGGGCCGCGTATGAGCAGTTCTTC.

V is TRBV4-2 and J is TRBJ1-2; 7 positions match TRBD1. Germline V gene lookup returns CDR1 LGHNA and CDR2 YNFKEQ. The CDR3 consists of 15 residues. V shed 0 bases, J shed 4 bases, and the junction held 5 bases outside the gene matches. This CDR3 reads CASSQDQGGGYGYTF. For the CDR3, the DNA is TGTGCCAGCAGCCAAGATCAAGGGGGCGGCTATGGCTACACCTTC.

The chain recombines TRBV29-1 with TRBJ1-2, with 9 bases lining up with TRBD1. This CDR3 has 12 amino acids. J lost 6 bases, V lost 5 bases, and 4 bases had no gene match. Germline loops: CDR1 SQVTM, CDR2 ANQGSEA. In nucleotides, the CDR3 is TGCAGCGTTTCTAGGACAGGGGATGGCTACACCTTC. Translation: CSVSRTGDGYTF. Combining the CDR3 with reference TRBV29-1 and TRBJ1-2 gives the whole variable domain SAVISQKPSRDICQRGTSLTIQCQVDSQVTMMFWYRQQPGQSLTLIATANQGSEATYESGFVIDKFPISRPNLTFSTLTVSNMSPEDSSIYLCSVSRTGDGYTFGSGTRLTVV.

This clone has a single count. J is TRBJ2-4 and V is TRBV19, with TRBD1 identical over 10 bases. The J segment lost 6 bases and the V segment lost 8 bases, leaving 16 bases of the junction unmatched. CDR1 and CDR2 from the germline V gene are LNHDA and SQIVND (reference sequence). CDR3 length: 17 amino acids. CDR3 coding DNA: TGTGCCAGTGGACCCCGACGAGTGGGGACAGGGGTAAACATTCAGTACTTC. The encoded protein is CASGPRRVGTGVNIQYF. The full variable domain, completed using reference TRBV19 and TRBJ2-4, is DGGITQSPKYLFRKEGQNVTLSCEQNLNHDAMYWYRQDPGQGLRLIYYSQIVNDFQKGDIAEGYSVSREKKESFPLTVTSAQKNPTAFYLCASGPRRVGTGVNIQYFGAGTRLSVL.

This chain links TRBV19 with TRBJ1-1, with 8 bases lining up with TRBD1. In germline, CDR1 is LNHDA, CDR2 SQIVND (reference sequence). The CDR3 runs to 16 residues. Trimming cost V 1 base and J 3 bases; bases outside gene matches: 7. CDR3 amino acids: CASSIGFRGLDTEAFF. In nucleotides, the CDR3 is TGTGCCAGTAGTATAGGGTTCAGGGGGCTGGACACTGAAGCTTTCTTT.

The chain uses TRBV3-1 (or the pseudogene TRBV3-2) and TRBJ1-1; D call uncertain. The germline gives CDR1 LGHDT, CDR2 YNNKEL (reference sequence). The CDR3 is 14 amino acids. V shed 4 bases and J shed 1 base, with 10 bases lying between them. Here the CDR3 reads CASSPGISNTEAFF. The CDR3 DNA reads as TGTGCCAGCAGCCCGGGAATATCGAACACTGAAGCTTTCTTT.

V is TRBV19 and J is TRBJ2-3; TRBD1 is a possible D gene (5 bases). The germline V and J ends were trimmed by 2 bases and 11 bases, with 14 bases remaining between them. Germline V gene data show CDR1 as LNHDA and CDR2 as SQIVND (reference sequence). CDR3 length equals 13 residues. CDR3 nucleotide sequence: TGTGCCAGTAGTATAACAGAACAGGATGGGCAGTATTTT. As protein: CASSITEQDGQYF. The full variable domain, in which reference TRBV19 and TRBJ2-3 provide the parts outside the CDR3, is DGGITQSPKYLFRKEGQNVTLSCEQNLNHDAMYWYRQDPGQGLRLIYYSQIVNDFQKGDIAEGYSVSREKKESFPLTVTSAQKNPTAFYLCASSITEQDGQYFGPGTRLTVL.

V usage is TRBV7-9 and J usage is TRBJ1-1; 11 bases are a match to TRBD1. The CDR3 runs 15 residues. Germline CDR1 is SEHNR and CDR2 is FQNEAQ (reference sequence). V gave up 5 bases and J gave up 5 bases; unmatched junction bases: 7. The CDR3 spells CASSGQGALITEAFF. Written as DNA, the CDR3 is TGTGCCAGCAGCGGACAGGGGGCGCTAATTACTGAAGCTTTCTTT.

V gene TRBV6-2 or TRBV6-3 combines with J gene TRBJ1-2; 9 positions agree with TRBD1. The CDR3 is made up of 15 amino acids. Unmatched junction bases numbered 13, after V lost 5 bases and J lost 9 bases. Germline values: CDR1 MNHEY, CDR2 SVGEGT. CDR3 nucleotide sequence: TGTGCCAGCAGTCTCTCCGGGACAGGGAGAGCGAGCTACACCTTC. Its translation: CASSLSGTGRASYTF.

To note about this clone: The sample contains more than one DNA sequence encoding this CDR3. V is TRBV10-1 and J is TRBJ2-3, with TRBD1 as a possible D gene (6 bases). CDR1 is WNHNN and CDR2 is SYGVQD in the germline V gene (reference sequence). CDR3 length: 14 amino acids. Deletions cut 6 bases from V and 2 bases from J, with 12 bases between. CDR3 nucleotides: TGCGCCAGCAGCCAGGACAGAGACACAGATACGCAGTATTTT. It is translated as CASSQDRDTDTQYF.

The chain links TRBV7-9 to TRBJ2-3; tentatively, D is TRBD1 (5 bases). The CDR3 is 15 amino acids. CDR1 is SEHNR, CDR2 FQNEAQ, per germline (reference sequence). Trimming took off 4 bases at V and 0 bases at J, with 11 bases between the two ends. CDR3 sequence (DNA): TGTGCCAGCAGCTCCCGGACACCTAGCACAGATACGCAGTATTTT. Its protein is CASSSRTPSTDTQYF. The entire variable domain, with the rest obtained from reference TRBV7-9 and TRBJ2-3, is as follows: DTGVSQNPRHKITKRGQNVTFRCDPISEHNRLYWYRQTLGQGPEFLTYFQNEAQLEKSRLLSDRFSAERPKGSFSTLEIQRTEQGDSAMYLCASSSRTPSTDTQYFGPGTRLTVL.

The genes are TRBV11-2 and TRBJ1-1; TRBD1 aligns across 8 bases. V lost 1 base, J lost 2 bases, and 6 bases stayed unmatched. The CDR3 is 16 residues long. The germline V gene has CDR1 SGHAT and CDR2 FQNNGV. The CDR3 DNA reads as TGTGCCAGCAGCTTAGCGTCGGGACAGGTAAACACTGAAGCTTTCTTT. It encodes CASSLASGQVNTEAFF.

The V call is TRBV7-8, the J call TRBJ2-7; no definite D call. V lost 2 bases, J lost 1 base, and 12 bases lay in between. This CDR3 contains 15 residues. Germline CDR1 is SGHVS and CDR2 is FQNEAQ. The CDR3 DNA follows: TGTGCCAGCAGCTTATTGTGGCCGTATTCCTACGAGCAGTACTTC. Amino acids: CASSLLWPYSYEQYF.

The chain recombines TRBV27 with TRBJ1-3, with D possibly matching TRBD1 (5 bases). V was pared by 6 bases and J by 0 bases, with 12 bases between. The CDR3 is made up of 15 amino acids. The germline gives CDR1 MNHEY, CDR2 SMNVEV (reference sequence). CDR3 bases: TGTGCCAGCAGCTCAGGGCGTCTCTCTGGAAACACCATATATTTT. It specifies CASSSGRLSGNTIYF.

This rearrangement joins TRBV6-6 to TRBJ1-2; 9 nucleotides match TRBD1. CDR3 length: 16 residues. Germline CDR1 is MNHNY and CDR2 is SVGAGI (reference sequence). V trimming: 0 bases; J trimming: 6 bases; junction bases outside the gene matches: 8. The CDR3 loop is CASSYSPGQGSHGYTF. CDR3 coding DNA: TGTGCCAGCAGTTACTCACCGGGACAGGGCTCTCATGGCTACACCTTC.

This CDR3 is CASSQARISGNTIYF. DNA of the CDR3: TGCGCCAGCAGCCAAGCCAGGATCTCTGGAAACACCATATATTTT. This sequence joins TRBV4-1 and TRBJ1-3, with D unresolved. The CDR3 has 15 residues. Trimming pared 1 base from V and 0 bases from J, leaving 7 bases between. CDR1 is MGHRA, CDR2 YSYEKL, per germline.

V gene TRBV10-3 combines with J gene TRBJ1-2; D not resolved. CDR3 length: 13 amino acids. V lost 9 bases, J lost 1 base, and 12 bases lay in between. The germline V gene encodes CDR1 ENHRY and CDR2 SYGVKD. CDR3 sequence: CAINSQVNYGYTF. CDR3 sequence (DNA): TGTGCCATAAATTCTCAGGTTAACTATGGCTACACCTTC.